Listed below are T cell receptor beta chains from one sample, sequenced in a study of blood T cell repertoires in COVID-19. Produced via immunoSEQ multiplex PCR; TCRdb's table is partial and in-frame only. In the table there are approximately 270,000 clones, around 84% of which are singletons. The material sequenced was PBMCs or T cells enriched from blood (not recorded which). Source of these receptors: a man in his forties who had recovered from COVID-19. The CDR3 runs from the conserved cysteine through the conserved F or W. The order of the fields is V gene, J gene, D gene, clone size, CDR3 DNA, CDR3 protein. A D gene is named only where the DNA matches it firmly. Some rows mark clone size as missing; the rest say once, few, many or name a class of expanded clone.

TRBV18,TRBJ2-3,TRBD1,NA,TGTGCCAGCTCACCCGAAGGGGGCGGCGCAGATACGCAGTATTTT,CASSPEGGGADTQYF
TRBV7-8,TRBJ2-5,NA,NA,TGTGCCAGCAGTAAACCGGGATATGGTGAAGAGACCCAGTACTTC,CASSKPGYGEETQYF
TRBV2,TRBJ2-5,NA,many,TGTGCCAGACGAAAACCGGACGCGCGGGTGCAGTACTTC,CARRKPDARVQYF
TRBV18,TRBJ1-1,NA,NA,TGTGCCAGCTCACCACAGTACAGTTTTAACACTGAAGCTTTCTTT,CASSPQYSFNTEAFF
TRBV6-2/TRBV6-3,TRBJ2-2,NA,NA,TGTGCCAGCAGTTACGGAGGGGGCGGGACCGGGGAGCTGTTTTTT,CASSYGGGGTGELFF
TRBV11-3,TRBJ2-5,NA,NA,TGTGCCAGCAGCCCCCGGGGAAGTCGGGAGACCCAGTACTTC,CASSPRGSRETQYF
TRBV19,TRBJ1-2,NA,NA,TGTGCCAGTAGAGAACAGGCAAGTAACTATGGCTACACCTTC,CASREQASNYGYTF
TRBV7-9,TRBJ2-5,TRBD2,few,TGTGCCAGCAGCTTAGGGGCTAGCGGTCTGGTGGGAGACCAGTACTTC,CASSLGASGLVGDQYF
TRBV18,TRBJ2-1,TRBD1,NA,TGTGCCAGCTCACCCTTAGACAGGGGGCTTGCTGAGCAGTTCTTC,CASSPLDRGLAEQFF
TRBV5-1,TRBJ2-3,NA,few,TGCGCCAGCAGCTTCCGAGGCACAGATACGCAGTATTTT,CASSFRGTDTQYF
TRBV28,TRBJ2-3,NA,NA,TGTGCCAGCAGTTCACCGACTTTGGATACGCAGTATTTT,CASSSPTLDTQYF
TRBV28,TRBJ1-1,NA,NA,TGTGCCAGCAGTTTCGCGTCTAAGCGGTCGGGTCTCGATGAAGCTTTCTTT,CASSFASKRSGLDEAFF
TRBV30,TRBJ2-1,NA,NA,TGTGCCTGGAGTGTAGGGGCGGGAGAGCAGTTCTTC,CAWSVGAGEQFF
TRBV21-1,TRBJ1-1,NA,NA,TGTGCCAGCAGCAAAGTAATGGCAGCCCATTCCCGGGTGAACACTGAAGCTTTCTTT,CASSKVMAAHSRVNTEAFF
TRBV30,TRBJ2-3,NA,few,TGTGCCTGGAGTGTCGGGACAACTAACACAGATACGCAGTATTTT,CAWSVGTTNTDTQYF
TRBV5-1,TRBJ1-1,NA,NA,TGCGCCAGCAGCTTCTCGGACATGGACACTGAAGCTTTCTTT,CASSFSDMDTEAFF
TRBV27,TRBJ2-7,NA,NA,TGTGCCAGCAGTTTGGACTATTCCTACGAGCAGTACTTC,CASSLDYSYEQYF
TRBV25-1,TRBJ2-1,NA,NA,TGTGCCAGCAGTGATCCCAGGAACTCCTACAATGAGCAGTTCTTC,CASSDPRNSYNEQFF
TRBV24-1,TRBJ2-1,TRBD2,NA,TGTGCCACCAGTGATTTAGGGCGGGAGGACAATGAGCAGTTCTTC,CATSDLGREDNEQFF
TRBV18,TRBJ1-6,NA,NA,TGTGCCAGCTCACCGGCCTCCGGGACCTATAATTCACCCCTCCACTTT,CASSPASGTYNSPLHF
TRBV5-4,TRBJ2-2,NA,few,TGTGCCAGCAGCTTGACGGGGACCGGGGAGCTGTTTTTT,CASSLTGTGELFF
TRBV6-5,TRBJ2-7,NA,NA,TGTGCCAGCATGGGGACACCTTCCTACGAGCAGTACTTC,CASMGTPSYEQYF
TRBV7-2,TRBJ1-5,TRBD1,NA,TGTGCCAGCAGCTTGGACGGGACAGGGAGCAATCAGCCCCAGCATTTT,CASSLDGTGSNQPQHF
TRBV15,TRBJ1-5,TRBD1,NA,TGTGCCACCAGACGGGACAGGGGACCCTATCAGCCCCAGCATTTT,CATRRDRGPYQPQHF
TRBV6-2/TRBV6-3,TRBJ2-7,NA,NA,TGTGCCAGCAGTTATGTGGACTCCGCTCGGGTGCAGTACTTC,CASSYVDSARVQYF
TRBV24-1,TRBJ2-5,TRBD2,NA,TGTGCCACCTCCCCGGGGGGTGAGACCCAGTACTTC,CATSPGGETQYF
TRBV5-6,TRBJ1-1,TRBD1,NA,TGTGCCAGCAGCTTGGCCGGGACAGATTCGATAGCTTTCTTT,CASSLAGTDSIAFF
TRBV21-1,TRBJ2-3,NA,NA,TGTGCCAGCAGCAGAAGCCCTAGCGGGCCTTCTGCAGATACGCAGTATTTT,CASSRSPSGPSADTQYF
TRBV6-5,TRBJ1-1,TRBD1,NA,TGTGCCAGCAGAAGACAGGGGGGATACACTGAAGCTTTCTTT,CASRRQGGYTEAFF
TRBV29-1,TRBJ1-1,NA,few,TGCAGCGTTGAACGGTGGTCGGGTACTGAAGCTTTCTTT,CSVERWSGTEAFF
TRBV3-1/TRBV3-2,TRBJ1-3,TRBD1,NA,TGTGCCAGCAGCCAAGAGTCACAGGGGGCGAGAAACACCATATATTTT,CASSQESQGARNTIYF
TRBV7-3,TRBJ2-1,NA,NA,TGTGCCAGCAGCTTACGTGGGGGGAGCTCCTACAATGAGCAGTTCTTC,CASSLRGGSSYNEQFF
TRBV19,TRBJ1-2,TRBD1,few,TGTGCCAGTAGTACCCGTCAGGACAGGGACTATGGCTACACCTTC,CASSTRQDRDYGYTF
TRBV18,TRBJ1-1,NA,NA,TGTGCCAGCTCACCCACGACAAAGAACACTGAAGCTTTCTTT,CASSPTTKNTEAFF
TRBV11-2,TRBJ1-1,NA,once,TGTGCCAGCAGCTTAGATCTTAGGGGGAACACTGAAGCTTTCTTT,CASSLDLRGNTEAFF
TRBV6-5,TRBJ1-4,TRBD1,NA,TGTGCCAGCAGGGGTCAGACAGGGGATGAAAAACTGTTTTTT,CASRGQTGDEKLFF
TRBV7-2,TRBJ2-7,NA,NA,TGTGCCAGCAGCTCCCTCGGCGAGCAGTACTTC,CASSSLGEQYF
TRBV24-1,TRBJ2-5,NA,NA,TGTGCCACCAGGCCACAGGGTGGTCGAGAGACCCAGTACTTC,CATRPQGGRETQYF
TRBV7-9,TRBJ1-2,NA,NA,TGTGCCAGCAGCTTAAGCGGGGATGGCTACACCTTC,CASSLSGDGYTF
TRBV7-2,TRBJ1-3,TRBD1,NA,TGTGCCAGCAGCCCCGGAGGGGGCCATGGAAACACCATATATTTT,CASSPGGGHGNTIYF
TRBV12-3/TRBV12-4,TRBJ1-1,NA,once,TGTGCCAGTGGTCTGAGGCGTCAAACTGAAGCTTTCTTT,CASGLRRQTEAFF
TRBV3-1/TRBV3-2,TRBJ2-7,TRBD2,NA,TGTGCCAGCAGCCTTCTGACTAGCGGTTTGACCTACGAGCAGTACTTC,CASSLLTSGLTYEQYF
TRBV19,TRBJ1-5,NA,NA,TGTGCCAGTAGTTCAGGGGCAGGAAATCAGCCCCAGCATTTT,CASSSGAGNQPQHF
TRBV19,TRBJ2-7,TRBD2,NA,TGTGCCAGTAGTACCTGGTATGGCGCTAGCGGGACCCCCTACGAGCAGTACTTC,CASSTWYGASGTPYEQYF
TRBV27,TRBJ1-6,TRBD1,once,TGTGCCAGCAGTTTTGGACAGGGGTTTTCACCCCTCCACTTT,CASSFGQGFSPLHF
TRBV2,TRBJ2-3,TRBD2,NA,TGTGCCAGCAGGGGACTAGCTATCCACACAGATACGCAGTATTTT,CASRGLAIHTDTQYF
TRBV25-1,TRBJ2-7,NA,NA,TGTGCCAGCAGTGGCCGGGCCTACGAGCAGTACTTC,CASSGRAYEQYF
TRBV1,TRBJ2-5,NA,NA,TGCACCAGCAGCCAGAACGGGTGGAATTGGGAGACCCAGTACTTC,CTSSQNGWNWETQYF
TRBV4-3,TRBJ2-1,NA,NA,TGCGCCAGCAGCCCGACGACTAGGGTTTACAATGAGCAGTTCTTC,CASSPTTRVYNEQFF
TRBV2,TRBJ1-4,NA,NA,TGTGCCAGCATATGGACAAGCCTTAATGAAAAACTGTTTTTT,CASIWTSLNEKLFF
TRBV5-6,TRBJ2-1,NA,NA,TGTGCCAGCCTTTACCCAGGTTCCTACAATGAGCAGTTCTTC,CASLYPGSYNEQFF
TRBV19,TRBJ1-4,TRBD1,NA,TGTGCCAGTAGTATAGGGACAGGGAATGAAAAACTGTTTTTT,CASSIGTGNEKLFF
TRBV27,TRBJ1-4,TRBD1,NA,TGTGCCAGCAGTCTCCGGACAGGGGCGAGCGAAAAACTGTTTTTT,CASSLRTGASEKLFF
TRBV28,TRBJ2-7,TRBD1,NA,TGTGCCAGCAGTCTCGAAACCCTCCGGGACAGCGGCTCCTACGAGCAGTACTTC,CASSLETLRDSGSYEQYF
TRBV6-4,TRBJ2-7,TRBD1,few,TGTGCCAGCAGCCTATCGGGGACAGGGGATCACGAGCAGTACTTC,CASSLSGTGDHEQYF
TRBV2,TRBJ1-2,TRBD1,NA,TGTGCCAGCAGGCAGATTCCGGGACAGGGGAATTATGGCTACACCTTC,CASRQIPGQGNYGYTF
TRBV12-5,TRBJ1-3,TRBD1,few,TGTGCTAGTGGTGGGACAGCCTCTGGAAACACCATATATTTT,CASGGTASGNTIYF
TRBV6-5,TRBJ2-5,NA,NA,TGTGCCAGCAGCCCCTTGGACAAGGTAGAGACCCAGTACTTC,CASSPLDKVETQYF
TRBV7-9,TRBJ2-7,NA,NA,TGTGCCAGCAGCAAGTTACCGGGCGAGCAGTACTTC,CASSKLPGEQYF